The T cell receptor (beta chain) described here comes from a study of blood T cell repertoires in COVID-19. Categorization into cohorts depended on clinical history that participants reported. The CDR3 consists of 14 residues. Trimming cost V 6 bases and J 2 bases; bases outside gene matches: 4. Germline V CDR1 and CDR2: MDHEN, SYDVKM. Data came from immunoSEQ multiplex PCR; TCRdb stores just in-frame clones and leaves some out. The repertoire includes a few hundred thousand clones, 80% of them detected once, and around 7% sits in the top ten. The origin of this receptor is a middle-aged woman with acute COVID-19. Material: PBMCs or T cells enriched from blood (not recorded which). The gene calls are TRBV28 and TRBJ1-2, with 9 nucleotides matching TRBD1. For the CDR3, the DNA is TGTGCCAGCAGACGGACAGGGGAGAACTATGGCTACACCTTC. Translating it yields CASRRTGENYGYTF.